The rows below give T cell receptor beta chains drawn from one sample of a study of vaccination and CD4 T cells after COVID-19. TCRdb redid the calling of the PCR reads with MiXCR, one entry per CDR3 protein. The sample carries more than 9,500 distinct CDR3 sequences, approximately 50% recorded once. Their antigens are not known. The material sequenced was CD4+ T cells from blood, cultured in vitro. The receptors come from a human donor who had recovered from COVID-19. The CDR3 runs from the conserved cysteine through the conserved F or W. D genes are given only for firm matches. Size is stated for part of the rows, as once, few or many counts, or as a class when the clone is expanded.

len	d_gene	v_gene	abundance	j_gene	CDR3aa	CDR3nt
12	NA	TRBV20-1	NA	TRBJ2-5	CSADKFQETQYF	TGCAGTGCCGACAAATTCCAAGAGACCCAGTACTTC
16	TRBD1	TRBV7-3	few	TRBJ2-1	CASSSTGGQGNNEQFF	TGTGCCAGCAGCTCTACTGGTGGACAGGGAAACAATGAGCAGTTCTTC
13	NA	TRBV27	once	TRBJ1-5	CASSQGVWEPQHF	TGTGCCAGCAGCCAGGGCGTCTGGGAGCCCCAGCATTTT
15	NA	TRBV9	NA	TRBJ1-6	CASSPLDAQGSPLHF	TGTGCCAGCAGCCCCCTTGACGCTCAGGGTTCACCCCTCCACTTT
14	NA	TRBV9	NA	TRBJ2-2	CASSDGINTGELFF	TGTGCCAGCAGCGACGGGATCAACACCGGGGAGCTGTTTTTT
18	TRBD2	TRBV6-4	NA	TRBJ2-4	CASSDSIAGGAVSNIQYF	TGTGCCAGCAGTGACTCGATCGCGGGAGGCGCAGTTAGCAACATTCAGTACTTC
19	NA	TRBV19	NA	TRBJ1-5	CASSLSFRDVGDSNQPQHF	TGTGCCAGTAGTCTGAGCTTCCGGGACGTAGGGGATAGCAATCAGCCCCAGCATTTT
16	TRBD1	TRBV19	few	TRBJ1-1	CASSPGQGASNTEAFF	TGTGCCAGTAGTCCTGGACAGGGGGCCTCGAACACTGAAGCTTTCTTT
13	NA	TRBV6-5	NA	TRBJ1-1	CASSYAGHSEAFF	TGTGCCAGCAGTTACGCAGGACACTCTGAGGCTTTCTTT
18	TRBD2	TRBV29-1	NA	TRBJ2-3	CSVDRWTSGSLTTDTQYF	TGCAGCGTTGATAGATGGACTAGCGGTTCTCTTACCACAGATACGCAGTATTTT
15	TRBD1	TRBV20-1	once	TRBJ2-5	CSAIAPGTGEETQYF	TGCAGTGCCATAGCCCCCGGGACAGGGGAAGAGACCCAGTACTTC
14	NA	TRBV27	NA	TRBJ2-7	CASSFLSRSTEQYF	TGTGCCAGCAGTTTCCTTTCTCGGTCCACGGAGCAGTACTTC
16	NA	TRBV6-2/TRBV6-3	NA	TRBJ2-7	CASSFPLPRSSYEQYF	TGTGCCAGCAGTTTTCCGCTGCCGCGGAGCTCCTACGAGCAGTACTTC
11	NA	TRBV2	NA	TRBJ2-7	CASRGGDEQYF	TGTGCCAGCAGGGGAGGAGACGAGCAGTACTTC
16	TRBD1	TRBV20-1	few	TRBJ1-5	CSAYNSDRQGGQPQHF	TGCAGTGCTTACAACTCGGACCGCCAGGGGGGTCAGCCCCAGCATTTT
14	TRBD1	TRBV7-9	NA	TRBJ1-5	CASGRGQGNQPQHF	TGTGCCAGCGGTCGCGGACAGGGGAATCAGCCCCAGCATTTT
15	TRBD1	TRBV27	NA	TRBJ1-5	CASRNRGQGHQPQHF	TGTGCCAGCAGGAACAGGGGGCAGGGACATCAGCCCCAGCATTTT
13	TRBD1	TRBV20-1	NA	TRBJ1-1	CSAGGQGNTEAFF	TGCAGTGCCGGGGGACAGGGGAACACTGAAGCTTTCTTT
14	NA	TRBV27	few	TRBJ2-7	CASSLYGTTYEQYF	TGTGCCAGCAGTTTATATGGGACGACCTACGAGCAGTACTTC
16	NA	TRBV6-5	few	TRBJ1-2	CASSYVGPLMGYGYTF	TGTGCCAGCAGTTACGTGGGCCCACTTATGGGCTATGGCTACACCTTC
15	TRBD2	TRBV6-2/TRBV6-3	NA	TRBJ2-3	CASSYTSGSTDTQYF	TGTGCCAGCAGTTACACTAGCGGGAGCACAGATACGCAGTATTTT
15	TRBD1	TRBV28	few	TRBJ1-5	CASSLHQGASQPQHF	TGTGCCAGCAGTCTCCACCAGGGGGCAAGTCAGCCCCAGCATTTT
15	NA	TRBV5-6	few	TRBJ1-5	CASSLSEGINQPQHF	TGTGCCAGCAGCTTATCCGAGGGAATCAATCAGCCCCAGCATTTT
19	NA	TRBV27	NA	TRBJ2-2	CASSWWGWRAGSNTGELFF	TGTGCCAGCAGTTGGTGGGGGTGGAGGGCAGGGTCCAACACCGGGGAGCTGTTTTTT
16	TRBD2	TRBV7-9	few	TRBJ2-5	CASSYHGLAGQETQYF	TGTGCCAGCAGCTACCACGGACTAGCGGGACAAGAGACCCAGTACTTC
15	NA	TRBV6-1	few	TRBJ1-6	CASSVHRDLVSPLHF	TGTGCCAGCAGTGTTCACAGGGATTTGGTCTCACCCCTCCACTTT
12	NA	TRBV6-2/TRBV6-3	few	TRBJ1-5	CASKELGQPQHF	TGTGCCAGCAAAGAGCTAGGTCAGCCCCAGCATTTT
16	TRBD2	TRBV19	NA	TRBJ2-3	CASSPRLAGMADTQYF	TGTGCCAGTAGTCCACGACTAGCGGGAATGGCAGATACGCAGTATTTT
14	TRBD1	TRBV7-9	medium-sized	TRBJ1-2	CASSFRGLNYGYTF	TGTGCCAGCAGCTTCAGGGGGTTGAACTATGGCTACACCTTC
14	NA	TRBV20-1	NA	TRBJ2-3	CSPRAGLGTDTQYF	TGCAGCCCAAGGGCGGGCCTGGGCACAGATACGCAGTATTTT
16	NA	TRBV5-1	NA	TRBJ1-6	CASSLDQSSHNSPLHF	TGCGCCAGCAGCTTGGATCAGAGCTCCCATAATTCACCCCTCCACTTT
15	NA	TRBV28	NA	TRBJ2-7	CASRKTDPSTYEQYF	TGTGCCAGCAGAAAGACCGATCCTAGCACATACGAGCAGTACTTC
13	NA	TRBV21-1	NA	TRBJ2-6	CASPPAGANVLTF	TGTGCCAGCCCGCCGGCTGGGGCCAACGTCCTGACTTTC
16	TRBD2	TRBV28	once	TRBJ2-1	CASSSFSGGSYNEQFF	TGTGCCAGCAGTTCTTTCTCGGGGGGCTCCTACAATGAGCAGTTCTTC
13	NA	TRBV7-9	NA	TRBJ1-2	CASTRLETDGYTF	TGTGCCAGCACTCGTCTGGAGACCGATGGCTACACCTTC
12	NA	TRBV6-1	NA	TRBJ1-1	CASGSGDTEAFF	TGTGCCAGCGGATCGGGGGACACTGAAGCTTTCTTT